This T cell receptor (beta chain) is from a study of T cell repertoires in cytomegalovirus infection. TCRdb reprocessed the reads with MiXCR, giving one entry per CDR3 protein. The sample has around 450,000 distinct CDR3 sequences; over 9% are singletons. Trimming took 2 bases from V and 6 from J, leaving 5 bases between them. The CDR3 runs to 11 residues. Germline assignment: CDR1 SEHNR and CDR2 FQNEAQ (reference sequence). This clonotype showed up many times. The sequenced sample was PBMCs. The TCR sequence derives from a human donor in good health (CMV status not recorded). Some clones in this sample may be carry-over from other donors' samples. This chain connects TRBV7-9 to TRBJ2-7, with D hard to call. CDR3: CASSLKFEQYF. In nucleotides, the CDR3 is TGTGCCAGCAGCTTAAAGTTCGAGCAGTACTTC.